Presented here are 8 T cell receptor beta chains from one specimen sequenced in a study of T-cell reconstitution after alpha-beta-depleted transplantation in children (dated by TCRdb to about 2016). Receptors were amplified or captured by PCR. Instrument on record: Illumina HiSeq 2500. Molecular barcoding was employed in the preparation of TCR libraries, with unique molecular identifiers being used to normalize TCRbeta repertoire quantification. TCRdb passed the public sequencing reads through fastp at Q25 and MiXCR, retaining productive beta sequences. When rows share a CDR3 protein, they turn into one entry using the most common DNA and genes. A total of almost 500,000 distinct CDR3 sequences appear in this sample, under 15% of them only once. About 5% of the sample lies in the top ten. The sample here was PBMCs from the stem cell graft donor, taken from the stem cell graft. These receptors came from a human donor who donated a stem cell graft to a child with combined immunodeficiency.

The CDR3 coding sequence is TGTGCCAGCAGACCCAACCTTGTTCGTGTCGGCGGGGAGCTGTTTTTT. Translating it yields CASRPNLVRVGGELFF. The rearrangement links TRBV2 to TRBJ2-2, with D unclear. With 6 bases removed from V and 7 bases from J, the gap between germline ends came to 21 bases. Germline V gene sequence: CDR1 SNHLY, CDR2 FYNNEI. The CDR3 totals 16 residues. Full variable domain (rest looked up from reference TRBV2 and TRBJ2-2): EPEVTQTPSHQVTQMGQEVILRCVPISNHLYFYWYRQILGQKVEFLVSFYNNEISEKSEIFDDQFSVERPDGSNFTLKIRSTKLEDSAMYFCASRPNLVRVGGELFFGEGSRLTVL.

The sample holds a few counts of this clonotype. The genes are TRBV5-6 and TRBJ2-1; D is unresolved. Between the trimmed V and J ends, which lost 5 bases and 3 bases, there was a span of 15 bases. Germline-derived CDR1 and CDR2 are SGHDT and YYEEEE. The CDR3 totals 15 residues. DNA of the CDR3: TGTGCCAGCAGTCCCGGTCACCCAGTCTACAATGAGCAGTTCTTC. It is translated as CASSPGHPVYNEQFF.

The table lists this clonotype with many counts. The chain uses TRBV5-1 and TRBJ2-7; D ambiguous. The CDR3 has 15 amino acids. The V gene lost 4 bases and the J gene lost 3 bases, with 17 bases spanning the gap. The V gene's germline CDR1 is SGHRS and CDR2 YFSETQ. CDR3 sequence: CASSPLVWNNYEQYF. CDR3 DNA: TGCGCCAGCAGCCCTCTTGTGTGGAATAACTACGAGCAGTACTTC.

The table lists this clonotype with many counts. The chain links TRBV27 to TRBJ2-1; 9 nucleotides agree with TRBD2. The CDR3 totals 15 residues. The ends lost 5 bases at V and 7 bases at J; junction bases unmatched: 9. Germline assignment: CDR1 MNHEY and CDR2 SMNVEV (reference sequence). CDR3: CASSDPLAGLNEQFF. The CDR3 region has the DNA TGTGCCAGCAGTGATCCGCTAGCGGGACTAAATGAGCAGTTCTTC.

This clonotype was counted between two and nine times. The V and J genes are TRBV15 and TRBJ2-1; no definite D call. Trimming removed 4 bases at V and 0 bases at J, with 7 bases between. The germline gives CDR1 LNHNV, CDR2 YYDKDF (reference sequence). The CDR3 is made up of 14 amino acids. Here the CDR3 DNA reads TGTGCCACCAGCAAGGACCTCTCCTACAATGAGCAGTTCTTC. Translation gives CATSKDLSYNEQFF.

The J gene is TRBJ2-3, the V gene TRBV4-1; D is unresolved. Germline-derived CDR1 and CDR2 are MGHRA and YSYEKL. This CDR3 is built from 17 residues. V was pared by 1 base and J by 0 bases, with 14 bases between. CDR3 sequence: CASSQGLLLPSTDTQYF. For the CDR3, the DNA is TGCGCCAGCAGCCAAGGGTTACTACTCCCTAGCACAGATACGCAGTATTTT.

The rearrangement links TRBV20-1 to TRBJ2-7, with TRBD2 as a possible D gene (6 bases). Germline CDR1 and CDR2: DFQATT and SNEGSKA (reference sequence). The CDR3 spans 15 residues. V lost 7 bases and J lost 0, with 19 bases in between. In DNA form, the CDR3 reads TGCAGTGTCCTACCGGGCGGGACGACCTCCTACGAGCAGTACTTC. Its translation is CSVLPGGTTSYEQYF.

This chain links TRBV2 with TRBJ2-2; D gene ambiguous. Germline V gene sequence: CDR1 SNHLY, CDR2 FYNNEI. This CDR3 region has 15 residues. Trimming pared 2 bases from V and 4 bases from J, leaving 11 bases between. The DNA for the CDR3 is TGTGCCAGCAGTGAAAGAGATGAGATCACCGGGGAGCTGTTTTTT. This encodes CASSERDEITGELFF.